This entry features one T cell receptor (beta chain) sequence. Its matching antigen is unknown. Stated treatment: approximately nine-day PBMC culture with coronavirus spike peptide pools or control peptides (ViraFEST assay). Peptide-pool expansion of antigen-specific T cells preceded TCR sequencing in ViraFEST. Germline assignment: CDR1 MNHEY and CDR2 SVGAGI. The CDR3 covers 16 residues. Trimming stripped 1 base from V and 2 bases from J, with 13 bases between. Scientists ran DNA taken from cultured CD4+ T cells through the Oncomine TCR Beta short-read assay for sequencing. TCRdb re-analysed the PCR reads in MiXCR, keeping a single row per CDR3 protein. The sample lists around 15,000 distinct CDR3 sequences; 30% were seen once. This sample stems from a study of vaccination and CD4 T cells after COVID-19. Study results and caveats: For SARS-CoV-2-reactive clonotypes, the median went from about 20 to 38, a nonsignificant increase.

Sequenced: cultured CD4+ T cells from blood. The TCR comes from a human donor with COVID-19. V usage is TRBV6-5 and J usage is TRBJ2-3; D is possibly TRBD1 (7 bases). The CDR3 protein is CASSYLGRGATDTQYF. CDR3 sequence (DNA): TGTGCCAGCAGTTACTTGGGCAGGGGGGCCACAGATACGCAGTATTTT.